This T cell receptor (beta chain) was found in a study of Tregs in tolerant kidney transplant recipients. The CDR3 extends over 14 amino acids. Germline CDR1 and CDR2: SGHRS and YFSETQ. With 4 bases removed from V and 1 base from J, the gap between germline ends came to 12 bases. The method was immunoSEQ multiplex PCR; TCRdb's version includes in-frame clones alone and lacks a portion of them. The data contain about 110,000 clones, nearly 90% of them singletons. The clonotype was recovered from a human donor who received a combined kidney and bone marrow transplant. The sample here was CD4+ T cells from blood, taken before the transplant. This rearrangement joins TRBV5-1 to TRBJ2-7, with D possibly matching TRBD1 (6 bases). The CDR3 bases are TGCGCCAGCAGCCCGGACAGAGGATCCTACGAGCAGTACTTC. It yields the protein CASSPDRGSYEQYF.